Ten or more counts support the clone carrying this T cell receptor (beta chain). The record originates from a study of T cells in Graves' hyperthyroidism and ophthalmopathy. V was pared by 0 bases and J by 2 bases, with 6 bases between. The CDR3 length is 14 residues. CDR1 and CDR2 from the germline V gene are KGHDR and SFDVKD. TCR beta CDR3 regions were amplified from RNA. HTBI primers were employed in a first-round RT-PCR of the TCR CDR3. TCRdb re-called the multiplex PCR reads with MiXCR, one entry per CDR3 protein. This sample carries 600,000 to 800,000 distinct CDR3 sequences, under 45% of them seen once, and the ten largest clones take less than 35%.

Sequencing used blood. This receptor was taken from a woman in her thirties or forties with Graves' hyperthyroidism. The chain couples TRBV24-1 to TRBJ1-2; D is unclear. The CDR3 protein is CATSDLSGNYGYTF. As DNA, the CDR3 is TGTGCCACCAGTGATTTGAGTGGGAACTATGGCTACACCTTC.